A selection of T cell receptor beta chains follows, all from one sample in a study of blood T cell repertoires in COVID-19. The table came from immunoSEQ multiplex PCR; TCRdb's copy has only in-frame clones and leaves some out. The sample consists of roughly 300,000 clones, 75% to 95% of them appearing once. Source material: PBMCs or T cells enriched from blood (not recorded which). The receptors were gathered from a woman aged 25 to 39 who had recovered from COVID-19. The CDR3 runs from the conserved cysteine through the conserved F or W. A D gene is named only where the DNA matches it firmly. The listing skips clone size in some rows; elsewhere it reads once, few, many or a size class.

CDR3 protein: CASSRTGNMGLAGVADTQYF; CDR3 DNA: TGTGCCAGCAGCAGAACAGGGAATATGGGACTAGCGGGAGTTGCAGATACGCAGTATTTT; clone size: -; V gene: TRBV9; J gene: TRBJ2-3; D gene: TRBD2
CDR3 protein: CATSRDPGQNEKLFF; CDR3 DNA: TGTGCCACCAGCAGAGACCCGGGACAGAATGAAAAACTGTTTTTT; clone size: -; V gene: TRBV15; J gene: TRBJ1-4; D gene: TRBD1
CDR3 protein: CASRQTSGSYNEQFF; CDR3 DNA: TGCGCCAGCAGACAAACTAGCGGCTCCTACAATGAGCAGTTCTTC; clone size: -; V gene: TRBV10-2; J gene: TRBJ2-1; D gene: TRBD2
CDR3 protein: CASSSHHLGQETQYF; CDR3 DNA: TGTGCCAGCAGCTCGCACCACCTAGGTCAAGAGACCCAGTACTTC; clone size: -; V gene: TRBV11-2; J gene: TRBJ2-5; D gene: -
CDR3 protein: CASSQGQGMSSYEQYF; CDR3 DNA: TGCGCCAGCAGCCAAGGACAGGGGATGAGCTCCTACGAGCAGTACTTC; clone size: few; V gene: TRBV4-1; J gene: TRBJ2-7; D gene: TRBD1
CDR3 protein: CASSVAVLAGGHEQYF; CDR3 DNA: TGTGCCAGCAGCGTAGCTGTTCTAGCGGGGGGACACGAGCAGTACTTC; clone size: -; V gene: TRBV9; J gene: TRBJ2-7; D gene: TRBD2
CDR3 protein: CASSLGDRSYEQYF; CDR3 DNA: TGTGCCAGCAGCTTAGGTGACAGGAGCTACGAGCAGTACTTC; clone size: -; V gene: TRBV11-2; J gene: TRBJ2-7; D gene: -
CDR3 protein: CASSPRDRGRPGGGYTF; CDR3 DNA: TGTGCCAGCAGTCCCCGGGACAGGGGGCGCCCGGGGGGTGGCTACACCTTC; clone size: -; V gene: TRBV27; J gene: TRBJ1-2; D gene: TRBD1
CDR3 protein: CASSPTSGSPQGGELFF; CDR3 DNA: TGTGCCAGCAGTCCCACTAGCGGGAGCCCTCAGGGCGGGGAGCTGTTTTTT; clone size: -; V gene: TRBV7-2; J gene: TRBJ2-2; D gene: TRBD2
CDR3 protein: CASSPGLAGVMGNEQFF; CDR3 DNA: TGTGCCAGCAGCCCGGGACTAGCGGGAGTAATGGGTAATGAGCAGTTCTTC; clone size: many; V gene: TRBV7-9; J gene: TRBJ2-1; D gene: TRBD2
CDR3 protein: CASSHSAAGPYEQYF; CDR3 DNA: TGTGCCAGCAGCCACTCAGCGGCGGGCCCCTACGAGCAGTACTTC; clone size: -; V gene: TRBV3-1/TRBV3-2; J gene: TRBJ2-7; D gene: -
CDR3 protein: CASRQTGPLYGYTF; CDR3 DNA: TGTGCCAGCAGACAGACAGGGCCACTATATGGCTACACCTTC; clone size: -; V gene: TRBV28; J gene: TRBJ1-2; D gene: TRBD1
CDR3 protein: CASSYPYFRTDWDYGYTF; CDR3 DNA: TGTGCCAGCAGTTACCCATATTTTAGAACGGACTGGGACTATGGCTACACCTTC; clone size: -; V gene: TRBV6-2/TRBV6-3; J gene: TRBJ1-2; D gene: -
CDR3 protein: CASSQTGQGSYEQYF; CDR3 DNA: TGTGCCAGCAGCCAGACGGGACAGGGCTCCTACGAGCAGTACTTC; clone size: few; V gene: TRBV4-2; J gene: TRBJ2-7; D gene: TRBD1
CDR3 protein: CASSLRGYTEAFF; CDR3 DNA: TGTGCCAGCAGTTTAAGGGGTTACACTGAAGCTTTCTTT; clone size: -; V gene: TRBV28; J gene: TRBJ1-1; D gene: -
CDR3 protein: CASSTSDEKLFF; CDR3 DNA: TGTGCCAGTAGTACCTCAGATGAAAAACTGTTTTTT; clone size: -; V gene: TRBV19; J gene: TRBJ1-4; D gene: -
CDR3 protein: CASSSQAGSSYEQYF; CDR3 DNA: TGTGCCAGCAGCTCCCAAGCGGGAAGCTCCTACGAGCAGTACTTC; clone size: -; V gene: TRBV7-8; J gene: TRBJ2-7; D gene: TRBD2
CDR3 protein: CASSSRDKEQYF; CDR3 DNA: TGTGCCAGCAGTTCCAGGGATAAAGAGCAGTACTTC; clone size: -; V gene: TRBV6-2/TRBV6-3; J gene: TRBJ2-7; D gene: -
CDR3 protein: CASSQLQGYHTRVSYNEQFF; CDR3 DNA: TGTGCCAGCAGCCAACTTCAGGGCTACCATACACGGGTATCCTACAATGAGCAGTTCTTC; clone size: -; V gene: TRBV3-1/TRBV3-2; J gene: TRBJ2-1; D gene: -
CDR3 protein: CASSFGRNYGYTF; CDR3 DNA: TGTGCCAGCAGTTTTGGCAGAAACTATGGCTACACCTTC; clone size: -; V gene: TRBV28; J gene: TRBJ1-2; D gene: -
CDR3 protein: CASSTTLRELFF; CDR3 DNA: TGTGCCAGCAGCACTACCCTCCGGGAGCTGTTTTTT; clone size: few; V gene: TRBV7-9; J gene: TRBJ2-2; D gene: -
CDR3 protein: CASSFGLPNNNEQFF; CDR3 DNA: TGTGCCAGCAGCTTTGGACTACCAAATAACAATGAGCAGTTCTTC; clone size: -; V gene: TRBV5-6; J gene: TRBJ2-1; D gene: -
CDR3 protein: CASSDLSDTQYF; CDR3 DNA: TGTGCCAGCAGTGACCTATCAGATACGCAGTATTTT; clone size: once; V gene: TRBV2; J gene: TRBJ2-3; D gene: -
CDR3 protein: CSVEEAPGTEAFF; CDR3 DNA: TGCAGCGTTGAAGAGGCCCCGGGCACTGAAGCTTTCTTT; clone size: -; V gene: TRBV29-1; J gene: TRBJ1-1; D gene: -
CDR3 protein: CASSFPSQQGLESPLHF; CDR3 DNA: TGTGCCAGCAGTTTCCCCTCGCAACAGGGGTTGGAGTCACCCCTCCACTTT; clone size: -; V gene: TRBV27; J gene: TRBJ1-6; D gene: TRBD1
CDR3 protein: CASSLGFREYYEQYF; CDR3 DNA: TGTGCCAGCAGCTTAGGGTTCAGGGAATACTACGAGCAGTACTTC; clone size: -; V gene: TRBV11-3; J gene: TRBJ2-7; D gene: -
CDR3 protein: CASSSRGTSGKDEQFF; CDR3 DNA: TGTGCCAGTAGTTCGCGGGGGACTAGCGGGAAGGATGAGCAGTTCTTC; clone size: -; V gene: TRBV19; J gene: TRBJ2-1; D gene: TRBD2
CDR3 protein: CASSEGEGAYEQYF; CDR3 DNA: TGTGCCAGCAGTGAAGGGGAGGGTGCCTACGAGCAGTACTTC; clone size: -; V gene: TRBV2; J gene: TRBJ2-7; D gene: TRBD2
CDR3 protein: CASSPGIASGAGTQYF; CDR3 DNA: TGTGCCAGCAGCCCCGGGATCGCTAGCGGGGCGGGGACGCAGTATTTT; clone size: -; V gene: TRBV7-3; J gene: TRBJ2-3; D gene: TRBD2
CDR3 protein: CASSYPGYEQYF; CDR3 DNA: TGTGCCAGCAGTTACCCCGGCTACGAGCAGTACTTC; clone size: few; V gene: TRBV6-2/TRBV6-3; J gene: TRBJ2-7; D gene: -
CDR3 protein: CASSQRGETQYF; CDR3 DNA: TGCGCCAGCAGCCAAAGAGGGGAGACCCAGTACTTC; clone size: -; V gene: TRBV4-1; J gene: TRBJ2-5; D gene: -
CDR3 protein: CASSPVAGGGTEAFF; CDR3 DNA: TGTGCCAGCTCACCTGTCGCGGGGGGTGGAACTGAAGCTTTCTTT; clone size: -; V gene: TRBV18; J gene: TRBJ1-1; D gene: -
CDR3 protein: CASSPTGGSGNTIYF; CDR3 DNA: TGTGCCAGCAGCCCTACAGGCGGCTCTGGAAACACCATATATTTT; clone size: -; V gene: TRBV9; J gene: TRBJ1-3; D gene: -
CDR3 protein: CASSAGITTNEKLFF; CDR3 DNA: TGTGCCAGCAGTGCAGGGATCACAACTAATGAAAAACTGTTTTTT; clone size: -; V gene: TRBV25-1; J gene: TRBJ1-4; D gene: -
CDR3 protein: CASSHQRIRDKPTGELFF; CDR3 DNA: TGCGCCAGCAGTCACCAACGAATCCGGGATAAACCCACCGGGGAGCTGTTTTTT; clone size: -; V gene: TRBV23-1; J gene: TRBJ2-2; D gene: -
CDR3 protein: CASSLGRLQETQYF; CDR3 DNA: TGTGCCAGCAGTTTGGGCAGGTTACAAGAGACCCAGTACTTC; clone size: -; V gene: TRBV28; J gene: TRBJ2-5; D gene: -